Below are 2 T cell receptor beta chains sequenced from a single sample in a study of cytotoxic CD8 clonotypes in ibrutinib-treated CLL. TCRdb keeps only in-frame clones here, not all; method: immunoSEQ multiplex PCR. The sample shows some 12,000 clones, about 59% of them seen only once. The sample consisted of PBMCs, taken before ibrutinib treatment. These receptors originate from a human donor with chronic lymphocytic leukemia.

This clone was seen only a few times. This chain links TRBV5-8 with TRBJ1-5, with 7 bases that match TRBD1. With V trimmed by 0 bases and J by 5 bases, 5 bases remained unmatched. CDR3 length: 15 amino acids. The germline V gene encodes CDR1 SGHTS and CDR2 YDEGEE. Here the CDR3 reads CASSLGQGVHQPQHF. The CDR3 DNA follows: TGTGCCAGCAGCTTGGGCCAGGGGGTCCATCAGCCCCAGCATTTT.

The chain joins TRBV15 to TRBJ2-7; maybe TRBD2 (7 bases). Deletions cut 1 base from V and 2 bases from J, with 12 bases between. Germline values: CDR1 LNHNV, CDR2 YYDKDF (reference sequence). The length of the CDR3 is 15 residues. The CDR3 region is CATSRGRGGPYEQYF. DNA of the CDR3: TGTGCCACCAGCAGAGGAAGGGGGGGCCCCTACGAGCAGTACTTC.